The 15 T cell receptor beta chains below all came from one sample that was sequenced in a study of identical twins. TCRdb called the 5' RACE reads again in MiXCR, with one record for every CDR3 protein. This table has 1.5 million to 2 million distinct CDR3 sequences, roughly a third appearing once. Sequenced input: cord blood. Source of these receptors: a newborn girl in good health.

The chain has TRBV21-1 and TRBJ2-7; no DNA check was done on the table's D call, TRBD1. TRBV21-1 is described as a pseudogene. CDR3 length: 16 amino acids. Here the CDR3 DNA reads TGTGCCAGCAGCAAAGAGGGGGATCTAAGGCCCTACGAGCAGTACTTC. Translation: CASSKEGDLRPYEQYF.

This clonotype occurred a few times. The V call is TRBV7-9, the J call TRBJ2-7; D is uncertain. V was trimmed by 1 base and J by 2 bases, leaving 12 bases between them. CDR1 is SEHNR and CDR2 is FQNEAQ in the germline V gene (reference sequence). The CDR3 is 15 residues long. CDR3 amino acids: CASSLGIVSTYEQYF. As DNA, the CDR3 is TGTGCCAGCAGCTTAGGGATTGTGAGCACCTACGAGCAGTACTTC.

In this sample, this clonotype turned up a few times. The chain combines TRBV25-1 with TRBJ2-7; 8 positions agree with TRBD1. The CDR3 is 15 amino acids. Unmatched junction bases numbered 4, after V lost 0 bases and J lost 3 bases. The germline CDR1 and CDR2 sequences are MGHDK and SYGVNS. CDR3 region: CASSEYGQGLYEQYF. For the CDR3, the DNA is TGTGCCAGCAGTGAATACGGACAGGGACTCTACGAGCAGTACTTC.

The chain couples TRBV3-1 to TRBJ2-4, with 10 bases identical to TRBD1. CDR1 and CDR2 from the germline V gene are LGHDT and YNNKEL (reference sequence). CDR3 length: 15 amino acids. Trimming removed 4 bases from V and 4 bases from J; junction bases left unmatched: 4. Here the CDR3 DNA reads TGTGCCAGCAGCCGGTCGGGACAGGGGAAAAACATTCAGTACTTC. It encodes CASSRSGQGKNIQYF.

This clonotype turned up a few times. This chain links TRBV7-2 with TRBJ2-7; D not resolved. Germline V lookup: CDR1 SGHTA, CDR2 FQGNSA. The CDR3 length is 12 residues. Trimming shortened V by 5 bases and J by 2 bases, and 7 bases separated the two germline ends. This CDR3 is CASSHDPYEQYF. In nucleotides, the CDR3 is TGTGCCAGCAGCCATGACCCCTACGAGCAGTACTTC.

This chain joins TRBV20-1 and TRBJ2-7; no definite D call. The germline V gene has CDR1 DFQATT and CDR2 SNEGSKA (reference sequence). The CDR3 totals 15 residues. V was pared by 0 bases and J by 0 bases, with 12 bases between. CDR3: CSARDSPGLSYEQYF. CDR3 bases: TGCAGTGCTAGAGATTCGCCGGGCCTCTCCTACGAGCAGTACTTC.

This clonotype was counted between two and nine times. J is TRBJ2-1 and V is TRBV27; TRBD2 might be the D (5 bases). Germline V CDR1 and CDR2: MNHEY, SMNVEV (reference sequence). This CDR3 has 15 amino acids. V lost 5 bases to trimming and J lost 3 bases, with 14 bases between them. The CDR3: CASSPFWTYYNEQFF. The CDR3 DNA follows: TGTGCCAGCAGTCCTTTCTGGACTTACTACAATGAGCAGTTCTTC.

This clonotype appeared many times. The gene calls are TRBV13 and TRBJ2-5; no definite D call. Per the germline V gene, CDR1 is PRHDT and CDR2 is FYEKMQ (reference sequence). V lost 1 base to trimming and J lost 3 bases, with 6 bases between them. This CDR3 comprises 13 residues. The CDR3 DNA reads TGTGCCAGCAGCTTAGTCGCAGAAGAGACCCAGTACTTC. Its protein is CASSLVAEETQYF. Complete variable domain (other parts from reference TRBV13 and TRBJ2-5): AAGVIQSPRHLIKEKRETATLKCYPIPRHDTVYWYQQGPGQDPQFLISFYEKMQSDKGSIPDRFSAQQFSDYHSELNMSSLELGDSALYFCASSLVAEETQYFGPGTRLLVL.

This clonotype has at least ten counts. The V and J genes are TRBV20-1 and TRBJ2-3, with D perhaps matching TRBD2 (6 bases). Trimming shortened V by 2 bases and J by 1 base, and 10 bases separated the two germline ends. This CDR3 contains 14 residues. Germline V gene lookup returns CDR1 DFQATT and CDR2 SNEGSKA (reference sequence). CDR3 nucleotide sequence: TGCAGTGCTAGATCCGGGGGACGCACAGATACGCAGTATTTT. This sequence encodes CSARSGGRTDTQYF.

The rearrangement joins TRBV25-1 to TRBJ2-7, with TRBD1 matching 7 bases. The ends lost 6 bases at V and 7 bases at J; junction bases unmatched: 9. Germline V gives CDR1 MGHDK, CDR2 SYGVNS. The CDR3 is 13 amino acids. The CDR3 sequence: CASRGTADNEQYF. Here the CDR3 DNA reads TGTGCCAGCAGGGGGACAGCTGACAATGAGCAGTACTTC.

The J gene is TRBJ2-7, the V gene TRBV30; D unresolved. The CDR3 has 12 amino acids. The V gene lost 3 bases and the J gene lost 0 bases, with 6 bases spanning the gap. CDR1 is GTSNPN and CDR2 is SVGIG in the germline V gene (reference sequence). The CDR3 is CAWRLSSYEQYF. CDR3 nucleotides: TGTGCCTGGAGGTTGAGCTCCTACGAGCAGTACTTC.

This clonotype was counted a few times. This sequence joins TRBV29-1 and TRBJ2-1, with D perhaps matching TRBD1 or TRBD2 (6 bases each). Germline V gene data show CDR1 as SQVTM and CDR2 as ANQGSEA. Trimming removed 1 base at V and 6 bases at J, with 10 bases between. The CDR3 loop spans 13 amino acids. This chain's CDR3 is CSVEVGGLNEQFF. The CDR3 nucleotides are TGCAGCGTTGAAGTGGGGGGCCTCAATGAGCAGTTCTTC.

This clonotype showed up many times. The chain recombines TRBV24-1 with TRBJ2-3, with a tentative D call TRBD1 (6 bases). Germline V gene lookup returns CDR1 KGHDR and CDR2 SFDVKD. The CDR3 length is 15 residues. The V and J ends lost 4 bases and 1 base respectively, with 11 bases between them. CDR3 amino acids: CATSDPRGGTDTQYF. CDR3 DNA sequence: TGTGCCACCAGTGACCCCAGGGGAGGCACAGATACGCAGTATTTT.

This clonotype turned up a few times. The DNA of the CDR3 is TGTGCCTGGTCCGGGACAGGGACGACAGATACGCAGTATTTT. Translating it yields CAWSGTGTTDTQYF. The chain is built from TRBV30 and TRBJ2-3; TRBD1 agrees at 9 bases. The CDR3 is made up of 14 amino acids. V gave up 5 bases and J gave up 3 bases; unmatched junction bases: 6. Germline V gene data show CDR1 as GTSNPN and CDR2 as SVGIG (reference sequence).

This clonotype was counted ten times or more. V is TRBV5-1 and J is TRBJ2-3, with D unresolved. Germline V lookup: CDR1 SGHRS, CDR2 YFSETQ. The length of the CDR3 is 11 residues. The V and J ends lost 5 bases and 5 bases respectively, with 6 bases between them. CDR3 region: CASRTEDTQYF. DNA for the CDR3: TGCGCCAGCAGGACTGAAGATACGCAGTATTTT.